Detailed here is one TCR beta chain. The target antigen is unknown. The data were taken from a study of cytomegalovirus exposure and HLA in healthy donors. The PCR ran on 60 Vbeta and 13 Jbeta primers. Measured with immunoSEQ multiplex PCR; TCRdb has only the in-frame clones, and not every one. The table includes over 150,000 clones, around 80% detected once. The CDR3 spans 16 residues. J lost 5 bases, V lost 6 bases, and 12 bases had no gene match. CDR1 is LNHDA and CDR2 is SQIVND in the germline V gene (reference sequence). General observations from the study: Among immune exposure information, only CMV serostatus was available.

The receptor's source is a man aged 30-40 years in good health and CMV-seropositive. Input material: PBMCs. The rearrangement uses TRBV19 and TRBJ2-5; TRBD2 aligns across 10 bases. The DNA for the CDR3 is TGTGCCAGTAGCTGGACAAGCGGGAGGGCCGGGGAGACCCAGTACTTC. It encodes CASSWTSGRAGETQYF.